This T cell receptor (beta chain) comes out of a study of cytomegalovirus exposure and HLA in healthy donors. Findings and limits, study-wide: Productive rates of about 87% or about 30% were seen for most TCR beta V segments in an earlier analysis.

V trimming: 0 bases; J trimming: 7 bases; junction bases outside the gene matches: 7. The CDR3 length is 16 residues. CDR1 is MGHRA and CDR2 is YSYEKL in the germline V gene. The PCR used 60 Vbeta and 13 Jbeta primers. This table comes from immunoSEQ multiplex PCR, and its TCRdb copy is limited to in-frame clones, with some not included. In the table there are 250,000 to 350,000 clones, approximately 90% of which are singletons. Concerning this clone itself: Its cognate antigen is unknown.

Sequencing was done on a sample of PBMCs. The V gene is TRBV4-1, the J gene TRBJ2-5; 11 positions match TRBD1. The origin of this receptor is a man in his forties in good health and CMV-seropositive. The CDR3 nucleotides read TGCGCCAGCAGCCAAGAGGGGACAGGGGGGAGGGCGACCCAGTACTTC. Protein sequence: CASSQEGTGGRATQYF.